This T cell receptor (beta chain) stems from a study of T cell responses to AZD1222 COVID-19 vaccine. This CDR3 spans 13 amino acids. Germline CDR1 reads MDHEN; CDR2 reads SYDVKM. V lost 3 bases, J lost 6 bases, and 11 bases lay in between. Study outcomes and limitations: Donor demographics were predominantly white British with a female majority; clonal diversity may be underestimated. Just five to seven AZD1222 recipients tested seropositive at baseline. The study found Spike-specific TCR breadth and depth rose after two AZD1222 doses. Distributed over spike, vaccine-associated CD4 TCRs predominated at 160-218 and 743-854.

On this clone: Its antigen remains unidentified.

Sequencing was performed with immunoSEQ multiplex PCR; in TCRdb, only in-frame clones are kept and a portion is missing. The sample contains 180,000 or so clones, around 94% of which appear only once. The specimen was peripheral blood, collected on day 0 of AZD1222 vaccination. This receptor was identified in an adult in good health. The V call is TRBV28, the J call TRBJ1-2; no clear D. Here the CDR3 DNA reads TGTGCCAGCAGTTTGGGCCCCCGGAATGGCTACACCTTC. This sequence encodes CASSLGPRNGYTF.